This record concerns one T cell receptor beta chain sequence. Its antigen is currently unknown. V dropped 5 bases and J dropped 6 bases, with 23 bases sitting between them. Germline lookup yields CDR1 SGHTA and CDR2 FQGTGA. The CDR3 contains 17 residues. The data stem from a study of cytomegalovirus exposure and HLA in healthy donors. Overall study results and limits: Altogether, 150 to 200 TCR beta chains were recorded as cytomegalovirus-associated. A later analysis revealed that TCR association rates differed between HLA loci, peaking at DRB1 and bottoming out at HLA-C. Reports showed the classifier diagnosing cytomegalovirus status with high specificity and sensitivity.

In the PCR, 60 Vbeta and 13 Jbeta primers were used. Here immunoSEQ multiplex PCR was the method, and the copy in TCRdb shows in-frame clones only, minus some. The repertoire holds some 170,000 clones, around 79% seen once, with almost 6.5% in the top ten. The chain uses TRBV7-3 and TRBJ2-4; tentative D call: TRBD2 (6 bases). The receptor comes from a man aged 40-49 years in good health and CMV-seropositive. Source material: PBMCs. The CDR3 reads CASSPPGSGGDGNIQYF. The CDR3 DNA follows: TGTGCCAGCAGCCCACCGGGGTCTGGCGGGGATGGAAACATTCAGTACTTC.